These 26 T cell receptor beta chains were sequenced from one sample in a study of fetal regulatory T cell absence and autoimmunity. TCRdb's table, derived via immunoSEQ multiplex PCR, lists solely in-frame clones and lacks some. This repertoire shows around 100,000 clones, 60% to 80% found once; its top ten account for 1.5% to 2%. Sequenced: pancreas tissue. Receptors were obtained from a male donor with IPEX syndrome.

This rearrangement joins TRBV6-5 to TRBJ2-4, with 7 bases identical to TRBD1. CDR3 length: 15 amino acids. Germline lookup yields CDR1 MNHEY and CDR2 SVGAGI. V dropped 0 bases and J dropped 8; count of bases not matched to a gene: 7. CDR3: CASSYSRGGRYIQYF. The CDR3 DNA is TGTGCCAGCAGTTACTCGAGAGGGGGCCGATACATTCAGTACTTC.

This chain links TRBV27 with TRBJ2-7, with D possibly being TRBD1 (6 bases). The V and J ends lost 8 bases and 5 bases respectively, with 16 bases between them. CDR3 size: 13 residues. CDR1 and CDR2 from the germline V gene are MNHEY and SMNVEV (reference sequence). CDR3 coding DNA: TGTGCCAGCTCCTCAGGGGTCTTCGACGAGCAGTACTTC. Translation: CASSSGVFDEQYF.

The chain has TRBV6-1 and TRBJ2-5, with D unclear. CDR3 size: 15 residues. The germline V gene has CDR1 MNHNS and CDR2 SASEGT. Trimming pared 0 bases from V and 0 bases from J, leaving 8 bases between. CDR3 bases: TGTGCCAGCAGTGAAGCTATAGGGTACCAAGAGACCCAGTACTTC. This codes for CASSEAIGYQETQYF.

The V gene is TRBV1, the J gene TRBJ1-1. TRBV1 is described as a pseudogene. The CDR3 totals 18 residues. The CDR3 sequence: CTSSQDPLREGMNTEAFF. DNA of the CDR3: TGCACCAGCAGCCAAGATCCCCTCAGGGAGGGGATGAACACTGAAGCTTTCTTT.

The chain links TRBV7-2 to TRBJ2-1, with D perhaps TRBD1 or TRBD2 (6 bases each). The length of the CDR3 is 15 residues. V was clipped by 2 bases and J by 2 bases, with 10 bases between them. CDR1 is SGHTA and CDR2 is FQGNSA in the germline V gene. This CDR3 is CASSLRGDAYNEQFF. The CDR3 DNA reads as TGTGCCAGCAGCTTAAGGGGGGACGCCTACAATGAGCAGTTCTTC. Full variable domain (outside the CDR3, taken from reference TRBV7-2 and TRBJ2-1): GAGVSQSPSNKVTEKGKDVELRCDPISGHTALYWYRQSLGQGLEFLIYFQGNSAPDKSGLPSDRFSAERTGGSVSTLTIQRTQQEDSAVYLCASSLRGDAYNEQFFGPGTRLTVL.

V and J are TRBV4-3 and TRBJ1-2, with TRBD1 as a possible D gene (6 bases). Germline CDR1 LGHNA, CDR2 YSLEER. CDR3 length equals 14 residues. Trimming cost V 3 bases and J 3 bases, with 11 bases left between them. CDR3 in amino acids: CASSQGARDYGYTF. In DNA form, the CDR3 reads TGCGCCAGCAGCCAGGGGGCGAGAGACTATGGCTACACCTTC.

The rearrangement links TRBV19 to TRBJ2-2, with D perhaps matching TRBD1 (5 bases). The V gene lost 1 base and the J gene lost 0 bases, with 15 bases spanning the gap. The CDR3 consists of 18 residues. From germline, CDR1 is LNHDA and CDR2 SQIVND (reference sequence). This CDR3 is CASSIALWTLSNTGELFF. The CDR3 coding sequence is TGTGCCAGTAGTATAGCCCTCTGGACACTCTCGAACACCGGGGAGCTGTTTTTT.

This sequence joins TRBV7-6 and TRBJ2-3, with a possible D match to TRBD2 (6 bases). This CDR3 region has 15 residues. Trimming took off 1 base at V and 0 bases at J, with 8 bases between the two ends. Germline CDR1 and CDR2: SGHVS and FNYEAQ. The CDR3 coding sequence is TGTGCCAGCAGCTTAGAACTAGCTAGCACAGATACGCAGTATTTT. Translation: CASSLELASTDTQYF.

This clone was counted only a few times. The genes are TRBV2 and TRBJ1-2, with unresolved D. There are 14 residues in the CDR3. Trimming cost V 7 bases and J 1 base, with 13 bases left between them. Germline values: CDR1 SNHLY, CDR2 FYNNEI. CDR3 amino acids: CASTDVSVNYGYTF. The DNA of the CDR3 is TGTGCCAGCACTGATGTATCAGTTAACTATGGCTACACCTTC.

In its sample, this clone was seen once. The chain links TRBV9 to TRBJ2-3; possible D gene TRBD2, 5 bases. Germline CDR1 SGDLS, CDR2 YYNGEE. Trimming removed 0 bases at V and 4 bases at J, with 12 bases between. The CDR3 totals 15 residues. CDR3 DNA sequence: TGTGCCAGCAGCGTAGGGACTTCGAGCGCAGATACGCAGTATTTT. Translated, it gives CASSVGTSSADTQYF.

DNA for the CDR3: TGTGCCAGCAGTAGAGACGGGAGGGCTACGCAGTATTTT. It codes for CASSRDGRATQYF. This chain links TRBV6-5 with TRBJ2-3; the match to TRBD2 covers 8 bases. The ends lost 5 bases at V and 8 bases at J; junction bases unmatched: 6. The CDR3 length is 13 residues. Per the germline V gene, CDR1 is MNHEY and CDR2 is SVGAGI.

In this sample, this clone turned up a few times. The chain has TRBV19 and TRBJ1-1; D might be TRBD1 (6 bases). CDR1 and CDR2 from the germline V gene are LNHDA and SQIVND (reference sequence). CDR3 length: 13 amino acids. V lost 5 bases, J lost 7 bases, and 14 bases lay in between. This CDR3 is CASSPLTGSEAFF. CDR3 nucleotide sequence: TGTGCCAGTAGTCCATTGACAGGCAGTGAAGCTTTCTTT.

The V gene is TRBV7-6, the J gene TRBJ1-5, with a tentative D call TRBD1 (5 bases). The germline CDR1 and CDR2 sequences are SGHVS and FNYEAQ. Trimming removed 1 base at V and 2 bases at J, with 6 bases between. This CDR3 has 14 amino acids. As DNA, the CDR3 is TGTGCCAGCAGCTTAGGCAGGGGCAATCAGCCCCAGCATTTT. It specifies CASSLGRGNQPQHF.

This clone was seen a single time. This rearrangement joins TRBV5-1 to TRBJ2-7; 11 positions agree with TRBD2. V trimming: 0 bases; J trimming: 2 bases; junction bases outside the gene matches: 1. The CDR3 contains 15 residues. Germline lookup yields CDR1 SGHRS and CDR2 YFSETQ. CDR3 DNA: TGCGCCAGCAGCTTGGGACTAGCGGGAACCTACGAGCAGTACTTC. It translates to CASSLGLAGTYEQYF.

V is TRBV5-1 and J is TRBJ1-6, with no clear D. Between the trimmed V and J ends, which lost 0 bases and 0 bases, there was a span of 7 bases. The germline V gene has CDR1 SGHRS and CDR2 YFSETQ. The CDR3 is made up of 16 amino acids. The CDR3 DNA reads TGCGCCAGCAGCTTGGTAGGAAGCTCCTATAATTCACCCCTCCACTTT. Translation: CASSLVGSSYNSPLHF.

The gene calls are TRBV4-1 and TRBJ2-3; 10 bases map to TRBD2. With V trimmed by 0 bases and J by 6 bases, 6 bases remained unmatched. Germline V CDR1 and CDR2: MGHRA, YSYEKL. The CDR3 consists of 16 residues. The CDR3 sequence is CASSQDGSGGADTQYF. As DNA, the CDR3 is TGCGCCAGCAGCCAAGATGGGAGCGGGGGGGCGGATACGCAGTATTTT.

The rearrangement links TRBV19 to TRBJ2-6, with D unresolved. The CDR3 extends over 16 amino acids. Trimming cost V 1 base and J 0 bases, with 7 bases left between them. Germline CDR1 is LNHDA and CDR2 is SQIVND (reference sequence). The CDR3 coding sequence is TGTGCCAGTAGTATAGGCGGACCCTCTGGGGCCAACGTCCTGACTTTC. Translation gives CASSIGGPSGANVLTF.

This rearrangement joins TRBV27 to TRBJ1-3; D not resolved. The CDR3 has 14 residues. Trimming pared 4 bases from V and 0 bases from J, leaving 7 bases between. Germline lookup yields CDR1 MNHEY and CDR2 SMNVEV (reference sequence). This chain's CDR3 is CASSSQNSGNTIYF. The CDR3 DNA reads TGTGCCAGCAGTTCCCAGAACTCTGGAAACACCATATATTTT.

This clone was detected only a few times. The V call is TRBV10-3, the J call TRBJ2-7; a weak D match, TRBD1 (5 bases). The ends were cut back, 7 bases at V and 3 bases at J, with 13 bases in the middle. The germline V gene has CDR1 ENHRY and CDR2 SYGVKD. The CDR3 is 13 residues long. Here the CDR3 DNA reads TGTGCCATCAACCCGTCCAGGGACTACGAGCAGTACTTC. Amino acid sequence: CAINPSRDYEQYF.

J is TRBJ1-6 and V is TRBV30, with D perhaps matching TRBD1 (6 bases). Germline V gene lookup returns CDR1 GTSNPN and CDR2 SVGIG (reference sequence). The CDR3 runs to 16 residues. Trimming pared 2 bases from V and 5 bases from J, leaving 16 bases between. The CDR3 nucleotides are TGTGCCTGGAGTCCCCTCCTGCAGGGGAATAATTCACCCCTCCACTTT. Protein sequence: CAWSPLLQGNNSPLHF.

The chain joins TRBV4-1 to TRBJ1-1, with 10 bases fitting TRBD1. V dropped 3 bases and J dropped 6; count of bases not matched to a gene: 7. The CDR3 has 15 amino acids. Germline V gives CDR1 MGHRA, CDR2 YSYEKL. DNA of the CDR3: TGCGCCAGCAGCCAGACGCCGGGACAGGGGTCTGAAGCTTTCTTT. It specifies CASSQTPGQGSEAFF.

The chain recombines TRBV5-1 with TRBJ1-3; perhaps TRBD1 as D (6 bases). This CDR3 contains 13 residues. The ends were cut back, 5 bases at V and 3 bases at J, with 9 bases in the middle. In germline, CDR1 is SGHRS, CDR2 YFSETQ. In DNA, the CDR3 is TGCGCCAGCAGTTACAGGGTTGGAAACACCATATATTTT. Amino acids: CASSYRVGNTIYF.

This clone has only one observation. The rearrangement joins TRBV5-6 to TRBJ2-2; 10 nucleotides line up with TRBD2. The CDR3 runs to 17 residues. Germline CDR1 and CDR2: SGHDT and YYEEEE. V was clipped by 0 bases and J by 2 bases; unmatched bases: 4. The CDR3 sequence: CASSLGASGSNTGELFF. Here the CDR3 DNA reads TGTGCCAGCAGCTTGGGGGCTAGCGGGAGTAACACCGGGGAGCTGTTTTTT.

This clone has only one observation. The chain employs TRBV30 and TRBJ1-2; D is undetermined. CDR1 is GTSNPN, CDR2 SVGIG, per germline (reference sequence). CDR3 size: 13 residues. The germline V and J ends were trimmed by 0 bases and 3 bases, with 8 bases remaining between them. The CDR3 DNA sequence: TGTGCCTGGAGTGTATGGGAGGACTATGGCTACACCTTC. Translated: CAWSVWEDYGYTF.

This chain links TRBV4-3 with TRBJ1-2; D not certain. V shed 4 bases and J shed 3 bases, with 9 bases lying between them. Germline V CDR1 and CDR2: LGHNA, YSLEER. The CDR3 length is 13 residues. The CDR3 coding sequence is TGCGCCAGCAGCCGCACGCAGGACTATGGCTACACCTTC. Translating gives CASSRTQDYGYTF.

This sequence joins TRBV13 and TRBJ2-4, with a tentative D call TRBD1 (6 bases). Germline loops: CDR1 PRHDT, CDR2 FYEKMQ (reference sequence). The CDR3 loop spans 15 amino acids. Deletions cut 5 bases from V and 2 bases from J, with 13 bases between. As DNA, the CDR3 is TGTGCCAGCAGCCTAACAGGGCAGACCAAAAACATTCAGTACTTC. It is translated as CASSLTGQTKNIQYF. Supplemented by reference TRBV13 and TRBJ2-4, the full variable domain reads AAGVIQSPRHLIKEKRETATLKCYPIPRHDTVYWYQQGPGQDPQFLISFYEKMQSDKGSIPDRFSAQQFSDYHSELNMSSLELGDSALYFCASSLTGQTKNIQYFGAGTRLSVL.